The 5 T cell receptor beta chains given below trace back to one sample, sequenced in a study of CD8+CD57+ T cells in acquired aplastic anemia. Genomic DNA, the template, was used for profiling of the TCR beta VDJ and CDR3. TCRdb ran MiXCR on the reads and lists one entry per CDR3 protein. The table includes roughly 160,000 distinct CDR3 sequences, 40% to 55% detected once. Before being chosen for sequencing, patients had shown CD8+CD57+ cell expansion by flow cytometry. The sequencing input was sorted CD4+, CD8+, or CD8+CD57+ T cells (not recorded which) from PBMCs. The receptors come from a human donor with aplastic anemia.

The rearrangement links TRBV11-2 to TRBJ2-1, with TRBD1 as a possible D gene (5 bases). The length of the CDR3 is 16 residues. V was trimmed by 0 bases and J by 4 bases, leaving 13 bases between them. Germline V gene data show CDR1 as SGHAT and CDR2 as FQNNGV. CDR3 sequence reads: CASSLDRPGQYNEQFF. CDR3 coding DNA: TGTGCCAGCAGCTTAGATAGGCCAGGGCAGTACAATGAGCAGTTCTTC.

This clonotype was detected ten times or more. V gene TRBV20-1 combines with J gene TRBJ2-1; TRBD2 aligns across 7 bases. Trimming cost V 6 bases and J 2 bases; bases outside gene matches: 7. Germline CDR1 is DFQATT and CDR2 is SNEGSKA (reference sequence). This CDR3 is built from 14 residues. CDR3 protein: CSANLLAAYNEQFF. The CDR3 DNA is TGCAGTGCCAACCTCCTAGCGGCCTACAATGAGCAGTTCTTC.

This clonotype has ten or more counts. The CDR3 DNA is TGTGCCAGCAGAACGACTAGCGGGAGCTCCTACAATGAGCAGTTCTTC. Its protein is CASRTTSGSSYNEQFF. This rearrangement joins TRBV12-3 or TRBV12-4 to TRBJ2-1; 12 nucleotides match TRBD2. V was clipped by 6 bases and J by 0 bases; unmatched bases: 3. The CDR3 is made up of 16 amino acids.

The chain uses TRBV10-1 and TRBJ1-1; 7 nucleotides line up with TRBD1. The CDR3 length is 13 residues. From germline, CDR1 is WNHNN and CDR2 SYGVQD (reference sequence). With 10 bases clipped from V and 1 base from J, the junction kept 6 bases outside the gene matches. The CDR3 nucleotides are TGCGCCACTCAGGGGGGGCCGAACACTGAAGCTTTCTTT. This encodes CATQGGPNTEAFF.

This clonotype appeared many times. The rearrangement links TRBV14 to TRBJ2-2, with a tentative D call TRBD2 (6 bases). Trimming left V 1 base short and J 4 bases short, with 7 bases between. CDR1 and CDR2 (germline): SGHDN, FVKESK. The CDR3 length is 14 residues. The CDR3 DNA reads as TGTGCCAGCAGCCAAGTCGGGGGCACCGGGGAGCTGTTTTTT. It yields the protein CASSQVGGTGELFF.